This is a list of T cell receptor beta chains from one sample in a study of T cell changes during pregnancy in multiple sclerosis. TCRdb keeps only in-frame clones here, not all; method: immunoSEQ multiplex PCR. The repertoire holds around 56,000 clones, with roughly 92% as singletons. This sample comprised peripheral blood, obtained in the third trimester of pregnancy. These receptors were collected from a female donor in good health, enrolled as a control in a pregnancy study. The CDR3 runs from the conserved cysteine through the conserved F or W. The order of the fields is D gene, V gene, J gene, CDR3 protein. D genes are given only for firm matches.

>TRBD1|TRBV7-2|TRBJ2-7
CASTRDRGSSYEQYF
>TRBD2|TRBV28|TRBJ2-1
CASSPTSGGYNEQFF
>.|TRBV11-2|TRBJ2-3
CASSLTGTETQYF
>.|TRBV5-8|TRBJ2-7
CASSLRVWGTYEQYF
>.|TRBV7-8|TRBJ1-2
CASSLGPGKGSNYGYTF
>.|TRBV28|TRBJ2-1
CASSLSLNEQFF
>TRBD1|TRBV29-1|TRBJ1-1
CSAMGQMNTEAFF
>.|TRBV6-5|TRBJ2-5
CASSYSTAALQTQYF
>.|TRBV6-6|TRBJ1-2
CASSRPGTAGYGYTF
>TRBD2|TRBV6-1|TRBJ2-2
CASSELAGGPGELFF
>.|TRBV7-3|TRBJ1-2
CASSPQTNNYGYTF
>.|TRBV28|TRBJ2-7
CASSLTSGEQYF
>.|TRBV19|TRBJ1-5
CASSRTRGNQPQHF
>.|TRBV19|TRBJ1-2
CASNSEAGVNYGYTF
>TRBD1|TRBV6-5|TRBJ1-2
CASSYLPAGGNGYTF
>TRBD1|TRBV15|TRBJ1-2
CATSHEDRENGYTF
>TRBD1|TRBV10-2|TRBJ2-5
CASSRTGGWETQYF
>TRBD1|TRBV5-1|TRBJ2-7
CASSLAGTGAYEQYF
>.|TRBV21-1|TRBJ1-6
CASGTGNSPLHF
>.|TRBV2|TRBJ2-1
CASDLRRGGAYNEQFF
>.|TRBV7-2|TRBJ2-3
CASSTTRGTDTQYF
>.|TRBV7-2|TRBJ2-5
CASSLVSGQETQYF